Listed below are T cell receptor beta chains from one sample, sequenced in a study of tumor and adjacent non-tumor tissue in lung cancer. TCRdb called the multiplex PCR reads again in MiXCR, with one record for every CDR3 protein. Here the sample spans some 71,000 distinct CDR3 sequences, roughly 72% being singletons. Sequencing input: lung tumor tissue. Receptor source: a woman aged 35 to 49 with non-small cell lung cancer. The CDR3 runs from the conserved cysteine through the conserved F or W. Each record gives: J gene, clone size, V gene, D gene, CDR3 DNA, CDR3 protein. The D gene is left open where the match is weak. Rows give clone size only sometimes, using once, few, many, or a class for an expanded clone.

J gene: TRBJ1-6
clone size: many
V gene: TRBV5-5
D gene: TRBD1
CDR3 DNA: TGTGCCAGCAGCTTTAGGGACAGGAATAATTCACCCCTCCACTTT
CDR3 protein: CASSFRDRNNSPLHF

J gene: TRBJ1-4
clone size: .
V gene: TRBV4-2
D gene: .
CDR3 DNA: TGTGCCAACAGCCAAGACGGCACAGCAACTAATGAAAAACTGTTTTTT
CDR3 protein: CANSQDGTATNEKLFF

J gene: TRBJ1-2
clone size: .
V gene: TRBV5-1
D gene: TRBD1
CDR3 DNA: TGCGCCATCAGCTCAACAGGGGGCACTAGCTATGGCAACACCTTC
CDR3 protein: CAISSTGGTSYGNTF

J gene: TRBJ1-2
clone size: once
V gene: TRBV11-2
D gene: .
CDR3 DNA: TGTGCCAGCAGCATAGAACAGGGTTATGGCTACACCTTC
CDR3 protein: CASSIEQGYGYTF

J gene: TRBJ1-5
clone size: .
V gene: TRBV30
D gene: .
CDR3 DNA: TGTGCCTGGAGGTCACAGGTTGCCAAACAGCCCCAGCAGTTT
CDR3 protein: CAWRSQVAKQPQQF

J gene: TRBJ2-3
clone size: .
V gene: TRBV12-3/TRBV12-4
D gene: .
CDR3 DNA: TGTGCCAGCAGTTTTCCGGTGGGCACAGATGCGCAGTATTTT
CDR3 protein: CASSFPVGTDAQYF

J gene: TRBJ1-1
clone size: .
V gene: TRBV29-1
D gene: TRBD1
CDR3 DNA: TGCAGCGAGGCGACAGGGGCCAATGAAGCTTTCTTT
CDR3 protein: CSEATGANEAFF

J gene: TRBJ2-5
clone size: .
V gene: TRBV11-2
D gene: .
CDR3 DNA: TGTGCCAATAGCTCCCAAGGAGGGGGAGCCAGCGAGACCCAGTACTTC
CDR3 protein: CANSSQGGGASETQYF

J gene: TRBJ2-5
clone size: .
V gene: TRBV29-1
D gene: .
CDR3 DNA: TGCAGCGTTGAAGATGGCGGGTGGGGAGAGACCCGGTACTTC
CDR3 protein: CSVEDGGWGETRYF

J gene: TRBJ2-3
clone size: many
V gene: TRBV20-1
D gene: .
CDR3 DNA: TGCAGTGCTAGGTGGAGCGGGCGCACAGATACGCAGTATTTT
CDR3 protein: CSARWSGRTDTQYF

J gene: TRBJ2-3
clone size: .
V gene: TRBV11-2
D gene: .
CDR3 DNA: TGTGCCAGCAGTTCCGCCAGAACAGATGCGCAGTATTTT
CDR3 protein: CASSSARTDAQYF

J gene: TRBJ2-1
clone size: .
V gene: TRBV28
D gene: .
CDR3 DNA: TGTGCCAGCTGTTTATTCCCAGCGGGCCCAGGGATCTTC
CDR3 protein: CASCLFPAGPGIF

J gene: TRBJ2-2
clone size: .
V gene: TRBV5-6
D gene: .
CDR3 DNA: TGTGCCAGCAGCCAGTTTTTGGGGGAACCCCCCGGGGAGCCGTTATTT
CDR3 protein: CASSQFLGEPPGEPLF

J gene: TRBJ2-1
clone size: .
V gene: TRBV6-5
D gene: .
CDR3 DNA: TGTGCCAGCAGTTTCCAAGAGGGTTGGGATGAGCACTTCTTC
CDR3 protein: CASSFQEGWDEHFF

J gene: TRBJ1-6
clone size: .
V gene: TRBV5-6
D gene: .
CDR3 DNA: TGTGCCGGCAGCTCGAGGGACACTCAGGCTTCACCCCTCCACTTT
CDR3 protein: CAGSSRDTQASPLHF

J gene: TRBJ1-2
clone size: once
V gene: TRBV28
D gene: .
CDR3 DNA: TGTGCGAGCACCACGCTGGGGAGGGTTGGCTACACCTTC
CDR3 protein: CASTTLGRVGYTF

J gene: TRBJ2-3
clone size: medium-sized
V gene: TRBV11-2
D gene: TRBD2
CDR3 DNA: TGTGCCAGCAGCCGGACGGCGGGGGGGCTCGGTAGCACAGATACGCAGTATTTT
CDR3 protein: CASSRTAGGLGSTDTQYF

J gene: TRBJ1-3
clone size: .
V gene: TRBV29-1
D gene: .
CDR3 DNA: TGCAGCATTGAATCGATAGCTGGAAACACCATATATTTT
CDR3 protein: CSIESIAGNTIYF

J gene: TRBJ2-3
clone size: medium-sized
V gene: TRBV6-2/TRBV6-3
D gene: TRBD2
CDR3 DNA: TGTGCCAGCAGCCCGACTAGCGGGAGCACAGATACGCAGTATTTT
CDR3 protein: CASSPTSGSTDTQYF

J gene: TRBJ1-3
clone size: .
V gene: TRBV6-5
D gene: .
CDR3 DNA: TGTGCCACCAGTCTTACGGGCCTCTCATTCTCTGGAAAGACCATATATTTT
CDR3 protein: CATSLTGLSFSGKTIYF

J gene: TRBJ2-5
clone size: .
V gene: TRBV4-1
D gene: .
CDR3 DNA: TGCGCCAGCAGCCGAGGTAAAGGATCCCAAGAGACCCAGTACTTC
CDR3 protein: CASSRGKGSQETQYF

J gene: TRBJ1-5
clone size: .
V gene: TRBV11-2
D gene: .
CDR3 DNA: TGTGCCAACAGCTTAGTGCGAGGGTGGCCCCAGCATTTT
CDR3 protein: CANSLVRGWPQHF

J gene: TRBJ2-3
clone size: .
V gene: TRBV11-2
D gene: .
CDR3 DNA: TGTGTCAGCAGCACTGCGCTAGGTCCCTGCATAGATACGCAGTATTTT
CDR3 protein: CVSSTALGPCIDTQYF

J gene: TRBJ1-1
clone size: many
V gene: TRBV6-1
D gene: .
CDR3 DNA: TGTGCCAGCAGTGATGACACTGACACTGAAGCTTTCTTT
CDR3 protein: CASSDDTDTEAFF

J gene: TRBJ2-7
clone size: .
V gene: TRBV5-8
D gene: TRBD2
CDR3 DNA: TGTGCCACCAGACGGACTAGCGGGAGCGTAATCTCCTACGAACAGTACTTC
CDR3 protein: CATRRTSGSVISYEQYF

J gene: TRBJ2-1
clone size: .
V gene: TRBV6-6
D gene: .
CDR3 DNA: TGTGCCAGCAGTTACATTTGGCGTCATGAGCGGTTCTTC
CDR3 protein: CASSYIWRHERFF

J gene: TRBJ1-1
clone size: .
V gene: TRBV6-2/TRBV6-3
D gene: .
CDR3 DNA: TGTGCCAGCAGCCGAATCGCCTACATTGAAGCTTTCTTT
CDR3 protein: CASSRIAYIEAFF

J gene: TRBJ2-2
clone size: .
V gene: TRBV5-6
D gene: .
CDR3 DNA: TGTCTCAGCAGCCAGTTTTTGGGGGAACCCCCCGGGGAGCTGTTTTTT
CDR3 protein: CLSSQFLGEPPGELFF

J gene: TRBJ2-1
clone size: .
V gene: TRBV29-1
D gene: TRBD2
CDR3 DNA: TGCAGCGTTGAACTAGCGGGAGCAGGGGTATGGTCCTACAATGAACAGTTCTTC
CDR3 protein: CSVELAGAGVWSYNEQFF

J gene: TRBJ2-5
clone size: .
V gene: TRBV11-2
D gene: .
CDR3 DNA: TGTGCCAACAGCTTGCTAAGATGGGGGACCCAATATTTC
CDR3 protein: CANSLLRWGTQYF

J gene: TRBJ2-5
clone size: .
V gene: TRBV20-1
D gene: TRBD1
CDR3 DNA: TGCAATGCTAACAGGGGATTGAAGACCCAGTACTTC
CDR3 protein: CNANRGLKTQYF

J gene: TRBJ2-1
clone size: .
V gene: TRBV5-4
D gene: .
CDR3 DNA: TGTGCCAGCAGCTCCCACGCTTTAGTTGGGGGAGGTGAGCAGTTCTTC
CDR3 protein: CASSSHALVGGGEQFF

J gene: TRBJ2-3
clone size: .
V gene: TRBV29-1
D gene: .
CDR3 DNA: TGCAGCGTTTATGGCAGACAGCTTAGCACAGATACGCAGTGTTTT
CDR3 protein: CSVYGRQLSTDTQCF

J gene: TRBJ2-3
clone size: .
V gene: TRBV21-1
D gene: .
CDR3 DNA: TGTGCCAGCAGCACCCCCCGGACTAGCTGGAGGAGAGATACGCAGTTTTTT
CDR3 protein: CASSTPRTSWRRDTQFF

J gene: TRBJ2-2
clone size: .
V gene: TRBV20-1
D gene: TRBD2
CDR3 DNA: TGCAGTGCTGGACTAGCGCCTAACACCGGGGTGCTGTTTTTT
CDR3 protein: CSAGLAPNTGVLFF

J gene: TRBJ2-5
clone size: once
V gene: TRBV11-2
D gene: .
CDR3 DNA: TGTACCAGCAGCTTACGCCTAGAGAAAGAGACCCAGTACTTC
CDR3 protein: CTSSLRLEKETQYF

J gene: TRBJ2-1
clone size: many
V gene: TRBV6-2/TRBV6-3
D gene: TRBD1
CDR3 DNA: TGTGCCAGCAGTTATCGGGGACAGGATGAGCAGTTCTTC
CDR3 protein: CASSYRGQDEQFF

J gene: TRBJ2-5
clone size: .
V gene: TRBV30
D gene: .
CDR3 DNA: TGTGCCTGGAGTGTCACCGACGCTACCCCACCAGAGACTCAGTACTTC
CDR3 protein: CAWSVTDATPPETQYF

J gene: TRBJ2-1
clone size: .
V gene: TRBV29-1
D gene: TRBD1
CDR3 DNA: TGCAGCGTTGCCACGGGACAGGTCTACAAAGAGCAGTTCTTC
CDR3 protein: CSVATGQVYKEQFF

J gene: TRBJ2-3
clone size: .
V gene: TRBV7-9
D gene: TRBD2
CDR3 DNA: TGTGCAAGCAGCGGCCCGGGACTAGGAGGGCCCAAAGATACGCAGTATTTT
CDR3 protein: CASSGPGLGGPKDTQYF

J gene: TRBJ2-6
clone size: .
V gene: TRBV11-2
D gene: .
CDR3 DNA: TGTGCTAGCAGCCCTGCTGGTGGGGCCAACGTCCTGACTTTC
CDR3 protein: CASSPAGGANVLTF

J gene: TRBJ1-5
clone size: .
V gene: TRBV9
D gene: TRBD1
CDR3 DNA: TGTACCAGCAGCGTCGGACAGGGCATTCAGCCCCAGCATTTT
CDR3 protein: CTSSVGQGIQPQHF